A single sample gave rise to the 31 T cell receptor beta chains below, sequenced in a study of monozygotic twins with inflammatory bowel disease. TCRdb reprocessed the 5' RACE reads and reports one entry per CDR3 protein, with no DNA. The sample has under 200,000 distinct CDR3 sequences. The specimen sequenced was blood. These receptors were collected from a human donor with ulcerative colitis or Crohn's disease, or a healthy co-twin of an affected twin (not recorded which).

The chain joins TRBV5-1 to TRBJ2-5. The CDR3 spans 15 residues. The germline V gene encodes CDR1 SGHRS and CDR2 YFSETQ. CDR3 loop: CASSLNMIHQETQYF.

The rearrangement links TRBV28 to TRBJ2-7; checking the TCRdb D call of TRBD2 is not possible without DNA. Germline CDR1 reads MDHEN; CDR2 reads SYDVKM. CDR3 length equals 14 residues. CDR3 amino acids: CASRVGGRAGEQYF.

V usage is TRBV20-1 and J usage is TRBJ2-1; without DNA, the TCRdb call of TRBD2 cannot be checked. This CDR3 contains 13 residues. The V gene's germline CDR1 is DFQATT and CDR2 SNEGSKA (reference sequence). CDR3 sequence reads: CSVPTSGGNEQFF.

The rearrangement uses TRBV5-1 and TRBJ2-7; TCRdb indicates TRBD1, and absent DNA this call remains unverified. The CDR3 is made up of 16 amino acids. Looked up from germline, CDR1 is SGHRS and CDR2 is YFSETQ. CDR3 loop: CASSLAIRDRGHEQYF.

This sequence joins TRBV6-2 or TRBV6-3 and TRBJ2-7; TCRdb reports TRBD2, a call that lacks DNA to check it against. There are 14 residues in the CDR3. Per the germline V gene, CDR1 is MNHEY and CDR2 is SVGEGT. CDR3 amino acids: CASTLPGLYNEQYF.

The chain is built from TRBV27 and TRBJ1-1; the TRBD1 assignment by TCRdb is unverifiable without DNA. CDR3 length: 15 residues. Germline values: CDR1 MNHEY, CDR2 SMNVEV (reference sequence). This CDR3 reads CASSLLGGPNTEAFF.

The chain couples TRBV10-3 to TRBJ2-1. The CDR3 spans 14 residues. Germline V gene sequence: CDR1 ENHRY, CDR2 SYGVKD. The CDR3 is CAIREGLSYNEQFF.

This sequence joins TRBV12-3 or TRBV12-4 and TRBJ1-5; TCRdb calls TRBD1, which cannot be checked without DNA. The CDR3 has 16 residues. CDR3 protein: CASSLVGGGVNQPQHF.

This chain joins TRBV20-1 and TRBJ2-2; TCRdb outputs TRBD1, but without DNA this stays unchecked. The CDR3 has 14 amino acids. Germline V lookup: CDR1 DFQATT, CDR2 SNEGSKA (reference sequence). CDR3 sequence reads: CSPWDRANTGELFF.

This sequence joins TRBV11-2 and TRBJ1-4; the D call from TCRdb, TRBD1, cannot be confirmed without DNA. This CDR3 comprises 15 residues. Germline V gene lookup returns CDR1 SGHAT and CDR2 FQNNGV. The CDR3 loop is CASSLDPGSNEKLFF.

The chain uses TRBV5-1 and TRBJ2-3; the D call from TCRdb, TRBD1, cannot be confirmed without DNA. Germline CDR1 reads SGHRS; CDR2 reads YFSETQ. CDR3 length: 14 residues. The CDR3 spells CASSLSGITDTQYF.

The V gene is TRBV7-9, the J gene TRBJ2-1. There are 14 residues in the CDR3. Germline CDR1 is SEHNR and CDR2 is FQNEAQ (reference sequence). The CDR3 is CASSLSYNYNEQFF.

V usage is TRBV20-1 and J usage is TRBJ2-3; TCRdb picks TRBD2, but there is no DNA to check that call. CDR1 is DFQATT, CDR2 SNEGSKA, per germline (reference sequence). The length of the CDR3 is 13 residues. The CDR3 spells CSASTSGTDTQYF.

J is TRBJ2-3 and V is TRBV28; TCRdb outputs TRBD2, but without DNA this stays unchecked. Germline V gene data show CDR1 as MDHEN and CDR2 as SYDVKM. The CDR3 runs 15 residues. CDR3 in amino acids: CASSLPSGATDTQYF.

The chain carries TRBV5-5 and TRBJ2-7; TCRdb's D call of TRBD1 is untestable without DNA. The CDR3 sequence is 16 residues long. The germline V gene has CDR1 SGHKS and CDR2 YYEKEE (reference sequence). The CDR3: CASSFLMGRVEYEQYF.

This chain joins TRBV5-1 and TRBJ2-2. The CDR3 spans 12 residues. Germline V gene sequence: CDR1 SGHRS, CDR2 YFSETQ. CDR3 sequence reads: CASRANTGELFF.

V and J are TRBV11-1 and TRBJ2-1; TCRdb designates TRBD2, a call that cannot be tested without DNA. CDR3 length equals 14 residues. Germline V gene sequence: CDR1 SGHAT, CDR2 FQDESV (reference sequence). The CDR3 region is CASSSRGGNNEQFF. The full variable domain, its missing parts supplied by reference TRBV11-1 and TRBJ2-1, is EAEVAQSPRYKITEKSQAVAFWCDPISGHATLYWYRQILGQGPELLVQFQDESVVDDSQLPKDRFSAERLKGVDSTLKIQPAELGDSAMYLCASSSRGGNNEQFFGPGTRLTVL.

This sequence joins TRBV10-3 and TRBJ2-1; TCRdb's D gene call, TRBD1, goes unchecked for lack of DNA. Germline CDR1 and CDR2: ENHRY and SYGVKD. The CDR3 spans 16 residues. The CDR3 sequence is CAISESKGLSYNEQFF.

The chain couples TRBV25-1 to TRBJ2-1; TCRdb gives TRBD1 as the D gene, but with no DNA this cannot be confirmed. Germline V gene sequence: CDR1 MGHDK, CDR2 SYGVNS. The CDR3 extends over 16 amino acids. CDR3 region: CASSEYGDRGGSEQFF.

The V call is TRBV24-1, the J call TRBJ2-7; absent DNA, TCRdb's TRBD1 call cannot be checked. Per the germline V gene, CDR1 is KGHDR and CDR2 is SFDVKD. CDR3 length: 15 amino acids. The CDR3 spells CATSDQQGTPGEQYF.

The chain has TRBV20-1 and TRBJ2-3; the D call from TCRdb, TRBD2, cannot be confirmed without DNA. Per the germline V gene, CDR1 is DFQATT and CDR2 is SNEGSKA (reference sequence). The CDR3 is 15 residues long. The CDR3 here is CSARDPGLFTDTQYF.

This chain links TRBV27 with TRBJ2-3. The V gene's germline CDR1 is MNHEY and CDR2 SMNVEV (reference sequence). The CDR3 extends over 12 amino acids. CDR3 region: CASWIKADTQYF.

The V call is TRBV5-1, the J call TRBJ2-1; TCRdb indicates TRBD1, and absent DNA this call remains unverified. Germline-derived CDR1 and CDR2 are SGHRS and YFSETQ. The CDR3 contains 15 residues. This CDR3 reads CASSTGGAAYNEQFF.

CDR3 region: CASSYDVFNYGYTF. The chain is built from TRBV27 and TRBJ1-2. The CDR3 runs to 14 residues. Germline values: CDR1 MNHEY, CDR2 SMNVEV (reference sequence).

This rearrangement joins TRBV29-1 to TRBJ2-7; the D gene TCRdb calls, TRBD1, cannot be checked with no DNA. Germline CDR1 is SQVTM and CDR2 is ANQGSEA. The CDR3 is 14 amino acids. The CDR3 here is CSGGTGTGPDEQYF.

V is TRBV19 and J is TRBJ2-1; TCRdb returns TRBD1, unconfirmable since there is no DNA. CDR3 length: 17 residues. Germline V gene data show CDR1 as LNHDA and CDR2 as SQIVND (reference sequence). The CDR3: CASSIDLDRGAYNEQFF. Full variable domain (remainder filled in from reference TRBV19 and TRBJ2-1): DGGITQSPKYLFRKEGQNVTLSCEQNLNHDAMYWYRQDPGQGLRLIYYSQIVNDFQKGDIAEGYSVSREKKESFPLTVTSAQKNPTAFYLCASSIDLDRGAYNEQFFGPGTRLTVL.

This chain links TRBV29-1 with TRBJ1-1. CDR3 size: 15 residues. Germline assignment: CDR1 SQVTM and CDR2 ANQGSEA. CDR3 residues: CSVQPKLNMNTEAFF.

The chain carries TRBV7-9 and TRBJ2-5; the D call of TRBD1 rests on TCRdb alone, since no DNA is present to check it. The CDR3 runs 13 residues. Germline CDR1 reads SEHNR; CDR2 reads FQNEAQ (reference sequence). The CDR3 loop reads CASSPTGIQTQYF.

This sequence joins TRBV10-3 and TRBJ1-5. This CDR3 is 15 amino acids long. Germline CDR1 and CDR2: ENHRY and SYGVKD. CDR3 in amino acids: CAISAEGMSNQPQHF.

The chain is built from TRBV19 and TRBJ1-3. CDR1 and CDR2 (germline): LNHDA, SQIVND (reference sequence). This CDR3 region has 17 residues. Here the CDR3 reads CASSIGTTFLTGNTIYF.

This chain's CDR3 is CASSYIGQGTDTQYF. The rearrangement joins TRBV6-5 to TRBJ2-3; TCRdb calls TRBD1, which cannot be checked without DNA. This CDR3 is 15 amino acids long. Per the germline V gene, CDR1 is MNHEY and CDR2 is SVGAGI.